This T cell receptor beta chain was captured in a study of identical twins (dated by TCRdb to 2016 to 2017). In the study overall: To test whether fetal clonotypes persist, the study used deep sequencing on TCR alpha and beta repertoires from monozygotic twins, unrelated adults of various ages, and cord blood. To rule out contamination, replicate twin experiments were performed at different times with different library preparation protocols. Here is what the overall study found, with its caveats: Zero-insertion analyses could be partly confounded by invariant T cells such as MAIT and iNKT, although diverse VJ usage argued against such confounding for most clonotypes. Out-of-frame TCR alpha sequences shared between twins showed an excess of low generation-probability sequences compared with coincidental sharing between unrelated individuals. In monozygotic twins, out-of-frame TCR alpha sharing was systematically underestimated by recombination models, although the models agreed with sharing between unrelated individuals. Abundant cord blood beta clonotypes carried fewer insertions; young adult naive repertoires showed a weaker similar trend, while memory repertoires showed none. The excess sharing between twins in beta out-of-frame sequences was weaker because fewer shared sequences reduced the signal-to-noise ratio. Because the same donors could not be followed over many years, the conclusions relied on cross-sectional statistical analysis.

This clonotype was observed many times. No antigen is known for it. No much larger clone exists at a distance of one base, and base qualities are not known. Every donor in the study was a healthy Caucasian. The twin cohort consisted of three pairs of female monozygotic twins, all aged roughly 18 to 30 years. RNA for TCR libraries was isolated from peripheral blood mononuclear cells. The method was 5' RACE. Instrument used: Illumina HiSeq 2000. Template switching added a universal primer binding site, and the final cDNA carried a unique molecular identifier that allowed TCR cDNA molecules to be counted accurately. Specific primers in the conserved constant-segment region were used to synthesize first-strand cDNA for the TCR alpha and beta chains. To control for contamination, every cDNA library carried two barcodes: a SMART-Mk sample barcode plus Illumina barcodes. Two successive PCR steps introduced TruSeq adapter sequences along with Illumina sample barcodes. The TCR alpha and beta cDNA libraries were sequenced on the Illumina HiSeq platform using custom primers. The authors' pipeline ran thus. MiGEC processed the raw reads to extract unique molecular identifiers, while MiXCR was used to determine the CDR3 positions. Recombination models were inferred per individual with the repgenHMM and IGoR tools using an EM algorithm. Shared clonotypes were analyzed with the tcR package in R, and sharing was normalized by the product of cloneset sizes. To study raw recombination free of thymic and clonal selection effects, out-of-frame nonproductive sequences were analyzed. Starting from the raw public reads, TCRdb applied fastp trimming at Q25, assembled clones with MiXCR and retained in-frame beta chains. Each CDR3 protein gets just one entry, which takes the most common genes and DNA from the rows behind it. TCRdb, not the original authors, processed these V and J calls. This sample is represented by around 960,000 distinct CDR3 sequences; approximately 13% of them were singletons. The ten largest clonotypes hold 1.5% to 2% of the sample.

There are 15 amino acids in the CDR3, from cysteine to phenylalanine inclusive. This entry keeps only the CDR3 DNA: 45 bases, framed from base 1. From the germline V gene, CDR1 is SGDLS and CDR2 is YYNGEE. The germline V and J ends show losses of 1 base and 4 bases respectively, and no gene match explains 4 bases of the junction. This sample was also put to use in a study of yellow fever vaccine responses in identical twins. The other study reports the following: The T cell response to vaccination in identical twins was reported by the authors to appear partly convergent and partly personalized. The study precisely tracked vaccine-responding T cell clones in identical twins.

The sequence was obtained from a woman younger than 30 in good health. The sequenced sample was PBMCs. The rearrangement combines TRBV9 with TRBJ2-1; 8 bases in the middle match TRBD2. The nucleotide sequence is TGTGCCAGCAGCGTAAGCGGGAGTCCATACAATGAGCAGTTCTTC. It encodes CASSVSGSPYNEQFF.